This entry features one T cell receptor beta chain sequence. Its antigen remains unidentified. The V gene's germline CDR1 is SNHLY and CDR2 FYNNEI. This CDR3 region has 11 residues. With 6 bases removed from V and 5 bases from J, the gap between germline ends came to 7 bases. The data belong to a study of shared clonotypes between healthy human individuals. Study outcomes and limitations: When compared with the clonotypes that were shared by all four sorted-subset donors, the non-shared clonotypes turned out to have lower generation probabilities. In having few donors, the study represented limited genetic and exposure-history diversity. Estimated clonotype richness was generally higher in naive than memory subsets.

TCRdb keeps only in-frame clones here, not all; method: immunoSEQ multiplex PCR. The sample includes a few hundred thousand clones, 97% seen only once; the top ten take roughly 0.05%. This chain connects TRBV2 to TRBJ2-5; D remains ambiguous. The TCR comes from a woman in her 30s in good health. Sequencing input: naive CD4+ T cells sorted from blood. Described subset: CD45RA+ positively selected. The DNA of the CDR3 is TGTGCCAGCAGCTTCTCGGAGACCCAGTACTTC. Amino acids: CASSFSETQYF. The full variable domain, its missing parts supplied by reference TRBV2 and TRBJ2-5, is EPEVTQTPSHQVTQMGQEVILRCVPISNHLYFYWYRQILGQKVEFLVSFYNNEISEKSEIFDDQFSVERPDGSNFTLKIRSTKLEDSAMYFCASSFSETQYFGPGTRLLVL.